This T cell receptor (beta chain) was identified during a study of T cells after yellow fever vaccination. TCRdb passed the 5' RACE reads through MiXCR, listing each CDR3 protein once. The sample lists around 600,000 distinct CDR3 sequences, roughly an eighth occurring once. Study-wide results and caveats: FACS-sorted repertoires could harbor abundant contaminating bulk-population clonotypes.

This clonotype was seen only a few times. Its antigen remains unidentified. Sequencing used PBMCs, obtained on the day of the yellow fever booster vaccination. This clonotype originated in a man in his thirties or forties who received the YFV17D yellow fever vaccine.

CDR3 DNA sequence: TGTGCCAGCAGCTGGGTCAACGGGCTGATCACCGGGGAGCTGTTTTTT. Residues: CASSWVNGLITGELFF. This sequence joins TRBV5-5 and TRBJ2-2, with D unclear. Trimming took 3 bases from V and 4 from J, leaving 16 bases between them. The CDR3 spans 16 residues. Germline V gene sequence: CDR1 SGHKS, CDR2 YYEKEE (reference sequence). The full variable domain, in which reference TRBV5-5 and TRBJ2-2 provide the parts outside the CDR3, is DAGVTQSPTHLIKTRGQQVTLRCSPISGHKSVSWYQQVLGQGPQFIFQYYEKEERGRGNFPDRFSARQFPNYSSELNVNALLLGDSALYLCASSWVNGLITGELFFGEGSRLTVL.